One T cell receptor (beta chain) is described in this entry. The junction and the germline gene differ at one end; a read error may be behind it. These data originate in a study of identical twins. MiXCR, run by TCRdb on the 5' RACE reads, gives a single entry per CDR3 protein. The top ten hold approximately 1.6% of the sample, which has hundreds of thousands of distinct CDR3 sequences, 5.5% to 7.5% seen once. This CDR3 region has 15 residues. Germline CDR1 SGDLS, CDR2 YYNGEE. The TCR was taken from a man between 18 and 35 years old in good health. The material sequenced was naive T cells sorted from blood. V and J are TRBV9 and TRBJ2-2; D might be TRBD1 or TRBD2, each matching 5 bases. The CDR3: CASSPGTESFRDLFF. CDR3 nucleotide sequence: TGTGCCAGCAGCCCCGGGACGGAAAGCTTCCGGGACCTGTTTTTT.